One and the same sample provided the 7 T cell receptor beta chains below, sequenced in a study of blood T cell repertoires in COVID-19. Repertoires were generated with immunoSEQ multiplex PCR, while TCRdb's copy carries only in-frame clones and drops some. The table records some 42,000 clones, 75% to 80% of them present only once. The sample consisted of peripheral blood. Receptors were obtained from a woman in her seventies with acute or convalescent COVID-19.

This clone has more than one count but fewer than ten. This chain uses TRBV19 with TRBJ2-5; TRBD1 is a possible D gene (5 bases). Trimming pared 5 bases from V and 2 bases from J, leaving 12 bases between. CDR1 is LNHDA and CDR2 is SQIVND in the germline V gene (reference sequence). The CDR3 sequence is 14 residues long. The CDR3 bases are TGTGCCAGTAGTCAGGGCCTTTTACAAGAGACCCAGTACTTC. As protein: CASSQGLLQETQYF.

This chain uses TRBV19 with TRBJ1-2, with D unclear. V lost 3 bases and J lost 0, with 11 bases in between. The germline gives CDR1 LNHDA, CDR2 SQIVND (reference sequence). The CDR3 totals 15 residues. The CDR3 loop reads CASSMSHFSNYGYTF. The CDR3 DNA reads TGTGCCAGTAGTATGAGCCACTTTTCTAACTATGGCTACACCTTC.

V is TRBV10-3 and J is TRBJ1-2; unclear D gene. CDR1 ENHRY and CDR2 SYGVKD come from the germline V gene. Trimming shortened V by 6 bases and J by 8 bases, and 13 bases separated the two germline ends. This CDR3 is 12 amino acids long. CDR3 amino acids: CAISTPLAGYTF. The CDR3 coding sequence is TGTGCCATCAGCACCCCTCTGGCCGGCTACACCTTC.

The chain employs TRBV30 and TRBJ1-1; TRBD1 matches 7 bases. The V segment lost 3 bases and the J segment 8 bases; nucleotides outside the gene matches: 6. The CDR3 runs 12 residues. Germline CDR1 GTSNPN, CDR2 SVGIG (reference sequence). CDR3 amino acids: CAWSLGTEEAFF. The CDR3 nucleotides read TGTGCCTGGAGCCTGGGGACAGAAGAAGCTTTCTTT.

This clone was seen a handful of times. V gene TRBV4-2 combines with J gene TRBJ2-3; 11 nucleotides match TRBD2. The J segment lost 3 bases and the V segment lost 0 bases, leaving 8 bases of the junction unmatched. The CDR3 totals 18 residues. Per germline, CDR1 LGHNA and CDR2 YNFKEQ. The CDR3 nucleotides read TGTGCCAGCAGCCAAGATGAAGATAGCGGGAGGGGGACAGATACGCAGTATTTT. It encodes CASSQDEDSGRGTDTQYF.

This clone has just one count. The genes are TRBV7-2 and TRBJ2-2; TRBD1 aligns across 8 bases. The CDR3 is 17 residues long. After removal of 1 base from V and 6 bases from J, the junction contained 10 bases not matched to a gene. In germline, CDR1 is SGHTA, CDR2 FQGNSA. DNA for the CDR3: TGTGCCAGCAGCTTAGGGGGCGGGCAGGGGGCGTCCGGGGAGCTGTTTTTT. Its translation: CASSLGGGQGASGELFF.

V and J are TRBV18 and TRBJ1-5; D is uncertain. The V gene's germline CDR1 is KGHSH and CDR2 LQKENI. Trimming left V 3 bases short and J 4 bases short, with 7 bases between. This CDR3 region has 13 residues. CDR3 coding DNA: TGTGCCAGCTCACCGCACCAGAATCAGCCCCAGCATTTT. As protein: CASSPHQNQPQHF.